This T cell receptor beta chain came from a study of blood T cell repertoires in COVID-19. About the research overall: PBMCs, B-cell-depleted T cells, or T cells were the source of the cDNA or gDNA that made up the material.

Germline CDR1 reads MDHEN; CDR2 reads SYDVKM. V was pared by 4 bases and J by 0 bases, with 19 bases between. This CDR3 spans 18 amino acids. Measured with immunoSEQ multiplex PCR; TCRdb has only the in-frame clones, and not every one. Of more than 95,000 clones in the sample, about four fifths were seen once. The receptor's source is a woman aged 80 or over with active or convalescent COVID-19. Sequenced material: peripheral blood. The V gene is TRBV28, the J gene TRBJ1-3, with TRBD1 as a possible D gene (6 bases). This CDR3 reads CASSWEPQGPPSGNTIYF. CDR3 nucleotide sequence: TGTGCCAGCAGTTGGGAGCCACAGGGCCCACCCTCTGGAAACACCATATATTTT.